This passage covers 17 T cell receptor beta chains from one sample sequenced in a study of cytomegalovirus exposure and HLA in healthy donors. The PCR employed 60 Vbeta primers together with 13 Jbeta primers. Produced via immunoSEQ multiplex PCR; TCRdb's table is partial and in-frame only. The table includes over 100,000 clones, roughly four fifths detected once. The specimen was PBMCs. These receptors were collected from a young woman in good health and CMV-seropositive.

The count of this clone is one. This chain links TRBV19 with TRBJ1-2; D unclear. Germline CDR1 LNHDA, CDR2 SQIVND (reference sequence). This CDR3 comprises 13 residues. Trimming removed 1 base at V and 6 bases at J, with 9 bases between. CDR3 sequence reads: CASSIGAGNGYTF. CDR3 DNA sequence: TGTGCCAGTAGTATAGGGGCTGGAAATGGCTACACCTTC.

Comments on this clone: Other DNA sequences of this sample code for an identical CDR3. CDR3 in DNA: TGCGCCAGCAGCTTGACAGGGGAAGTTGAGCAGTTCTTC. Translated, it gives CASSLTGEVEQFF. The J gene is TRBJ2-1, the V gene TRBV5-1, with 7 positions matching TRBD1. Per germline, CDR1 SGHRS and CDR2 YFSETQ. The CDR3 loop spans 13 amino acids. The J segment lost 9 bases and the V segment lost 1 base, leaving 4 bases of the junction unmatched.

The rearrangement links TRBV10-2 to TRBJ1-1, with a tentative D call TRBD1 (6 bases). Germline CDR1 WSHSY, CDR2 SAAADI. V was pared by 3 bases and J by 4 bases, with 12 bases between. The CDR3 length is 14 residues. The CDR3 DNA reads TGCGCCAGCAGTGACAGGGGCGGGAGCACTGAAGCTTTCTTT. Amino acids: CASSDRGGSTEAFF.

V is TRBV7-6 and J is TRBJ2-1; D gene ambiguous. CDR1 and CDR2 (germline): SGHVS, FNYEAQ. With 5 bases removed from V and 12 bases from J, the gap between germline ends came to 17 bases. This CDR3 region has 13 residues. The CDR3, as DNA: TGTGCCAGCAGCCCCGGCGAGGATTCCGGGCAGTTCTTC. Translated, it gives CASSPGEDSGQFF.

CDR3 residues: CASGREAYGYTF. The CDR3 DNA is TGTGCCAGCGGCCGGGAGGCCTATGGCTACACCTTC. The chain recombines TRBV27 with TRBJ1-2; D is uncertain. The ends were cut back, 8 bases at V and 4 bases at J, with 11 bases in the middle. The germline V gene has CDR1 MNHEY and CDR2 SMNVEV (reference sequence). The CDR3 totals 12 residues.

The chain recombines TRBV2 with TRBJ1-6, with D perhaps matching TRBD1 (6 bases). V lost 7 bases and J lost 1, with 11 bases in between. CDR1 is SNHLY and CDR2 is FYNNEI in the germline V gene. The CDR3 covers 15 residues. In nucleotides, the CDR3 is TGTGCCAGCAACCACAGGGTGTCCTATAATTCACCCCTCCACTTT. Translating it yields CASNHRVSYNSPLHF.

The rearrangement joins TRBV7-3 to TRBJ2-5; a weak D match, TRBD2 (8 bases). Germline loops: CDR1 SGHTA, CDR2 FQGTGA. The V gene lost 5 bases and the J gene lost 6 bases, with 25 bases spanning the gap. This CDR3 contains 17 residues. In nucleotides, the CDR3 is TGTGCCAGCAGCCCGTTTAAGGGGGCTAGCGGGTTTCAGACCCAGTACTTC. It is translated as CASSPFKGASGFQTQYF.

This clone was detected only a few times. The rearrangement joins TRBV6-1 to TRBJ1-1; D not resolved. The CDR3 length is 14 residues. Germline loops: CDR1 MNHNS, CDR2 SASEGT. V gave up 2 bases and J gave up 4 bases, with 11 bases separating them. The DNA of the CDR3 is TGTGCCAGCAGTGAAAGAGGAGGGAGCACTGAAGCTTTCTTT. It translates to CASSERGGSTEAFF.

This chain links TRBV10-3 with TRBJ2-7, with 7 bases aligning to TRBD1. Losses at the gene ends were 3 bases for V and 0 bases for J; bases not matched to a gene: 8. The CDR3 extends over 16 amino acids. CDR1 and CDR2 from the germline V gene are ENHRY and SYGVKD. This CDR3 reads CAISDNNRGHSYEQYF. The DNA of the CDR3 is TGTGCCATCAGTGACAACAACAGGGGACACTCCTACGAGCAGTACTTC.

The chain links TRBV2 to TRBJ1-2; TRBD1 agrees at 8 bases. V lost 5 bases, J lost 4 bases, and 6 bases stayed unmatched. Looked up from germline, CDR1 is SNHLY and CDR2 is FYNNEI. The CDR3 loop spans 14 amino acids. CDR3 coding DNA: TGTGCCAGCAGTCCCGGACAGGGAGCCTATGGCTACACCTTC. Residues: CASSPGQGAYGYTF.

CDR3 sequence: CASSHQGTGPSEQFF. In DNA, the CDR3 is TGCGCCAGCAGCCACCAAGGGACAGGGCCAAGCGAGCAGTTCTTC. V and J are TRBV4-3 and TRBJ2-1; TRBD1 agrees at 9 bases. CDR1 is LGHNA, CDR2 YSLEER, per germline. The CDR3 covers 15 residues. Germline trimming cut 3 bases from V and 10 bases from J; bases unmatched to any gene: 10.

This clone has just one count. The chain couples TRBV5-1 to TRBJ1-6; no clear D gene. The CDR3 totals 16 residues. V lost 0 bases and J lost 6, with 13 bases in between. Germline lookup yields CDR1 SGHRS and CDR2 YFSETQ. DNA for the CDR3: TGCGCCAGCAGCTTGGTTTTAAGAGTTTCTAATTCACCCCTCCACTTT. Protein product: CASSLVLRVSNSPLHF.

The genes are TRBV6-6 and TRBJ2-5; TRBD1 is a possible D gene (6 bases). Looked up from germline, CDR1 is MNHNY and CDR2 is SVGAGI (reference sequence). Trimming left V 0 bases short and J 5 bases short, with 13 bases between. This CDR3 has 15 amino acids. For the CDR3, the DNA is TGTGCCAGCAGTTACTCAGGCAGGGGTTTGGAGACCCAGTACTTC. Protein: CASSYSGRGLETQYF.

The V call is TRBV27, the J call TRBJ2-1; the match to TRBD1 covers 8 bases. The CDR3 has 16 residues. The junction had 8 bases not matched to a gene; V was cut back by 0 bases and J by 7 bases. The V gene's germline CDR1 is MNHEY and CDR2 SMNVEV (reference sequence). CDR3 DNA: TGTGCCAGCAGTTTATCGATTAGGACAGGGCGGAATGAGCAGTTCTTC. Its protein product is CASSLSIRTGRNEQFF.

DNA of the CDR3: TGTGCCTGGAGAGGCTGGGGACTAGCGGGTCGCTACGAGCAGTACTTC. Translated: CAWRGWGLAGRYEQYF. V is TRBV30 and J is TRBJ2-7; TRBD2 agrees at 12 bases. Germline lookup yields CDR1 GTSNPN and CDR2 SVGIG (reference sequence). There are 16 residues in the CDR3. Trimming removed 3 bases from V and 3 bases from J; junction bases left unmatched: 9.

The rearrangement joins TRBV14 to TRBJ2-5; 7 nucleotides match TRBD2. V was pared by 3 bases and J by 3 bases, with 7 bases of the junction left unmatched. Germline lookup yields CDR1 SGHDN and CDR2 FVKESK. The CDR3 is made up of 15 amino acids. CDR3 coding DNA: TGTGCCAGCAGCCAGGGGACTAACGCGGAAGAGACCCAGTACTTC. This encodes CASSQGTNAEETQYF.

V usage is TRBV9 and J usage is TRBJ1-1; D ambiguous. CDR3 length: 15 residues. Trimming pared 4 bases from V and 0 bases from J, leaving 13 bases between. Germline V gene sequence: CDR1 SGDLS, CDR2 YYNGEE. CDR3 amino acids: CASSPTVYMNTEAFF. In DNA, the CDR3 is TGTGCCAGCAGCCCAACAGTATACATGAACACTGAAGCTTTCTTT.